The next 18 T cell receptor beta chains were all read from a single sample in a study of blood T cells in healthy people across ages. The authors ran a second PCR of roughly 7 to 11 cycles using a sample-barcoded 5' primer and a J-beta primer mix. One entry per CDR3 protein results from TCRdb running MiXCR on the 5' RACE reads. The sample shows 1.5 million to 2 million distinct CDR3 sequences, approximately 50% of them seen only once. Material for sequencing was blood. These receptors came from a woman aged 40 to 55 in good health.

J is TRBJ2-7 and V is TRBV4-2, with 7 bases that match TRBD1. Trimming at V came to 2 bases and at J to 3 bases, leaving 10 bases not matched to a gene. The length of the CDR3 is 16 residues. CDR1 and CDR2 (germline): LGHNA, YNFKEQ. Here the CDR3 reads CASSQSTGFFFYEQYF. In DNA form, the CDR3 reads TGTGCCAGCAGCCAATCGACAGGGTTTTTTTTCTACGAGCAGTACTTC.

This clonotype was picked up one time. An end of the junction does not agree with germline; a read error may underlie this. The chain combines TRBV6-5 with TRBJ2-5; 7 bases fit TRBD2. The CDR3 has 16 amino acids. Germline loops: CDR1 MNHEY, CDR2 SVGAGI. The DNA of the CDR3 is TGCGCCAGCAGTTACTCGAGGGCGGGGGTTGGTGAGACCCAGTACTTC. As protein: CASSYSRAGVGETQYF.

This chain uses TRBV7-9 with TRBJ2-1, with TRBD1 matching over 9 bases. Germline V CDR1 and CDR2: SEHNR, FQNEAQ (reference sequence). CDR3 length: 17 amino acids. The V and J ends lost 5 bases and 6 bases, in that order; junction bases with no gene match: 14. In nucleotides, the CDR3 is TGTGCCAGCAGCCGGGCCCGGGGGACAGGGAAGGTCAATGAGCAGTTCTTC. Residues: CASSRARGTGKVNEQFF. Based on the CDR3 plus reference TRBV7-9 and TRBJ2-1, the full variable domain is DTGVSQNPRHKITKRGQNVTFRCDPISEHNRLYWYRQTLGQGPEFLTYFQNEAQLEKSRLLSDRFSAERPKGSFSTLEIQRTEQGDSAMYLCASSRARGTGKVNEQFFGPGTRLTVL.

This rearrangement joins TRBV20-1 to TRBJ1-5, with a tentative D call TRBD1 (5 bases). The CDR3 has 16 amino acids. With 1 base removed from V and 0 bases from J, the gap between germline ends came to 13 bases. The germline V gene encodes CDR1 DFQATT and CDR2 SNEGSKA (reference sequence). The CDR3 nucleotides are TGCAGTGCTAGAGGCTGGGGGACGGCTAGCAATCAGCCCCAGCATTTT. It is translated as CSARGWGTASNQPQHF.

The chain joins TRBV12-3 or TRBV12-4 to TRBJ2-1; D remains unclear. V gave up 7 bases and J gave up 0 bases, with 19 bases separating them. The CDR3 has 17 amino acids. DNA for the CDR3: TGTGCCAGCACTAACAGCATAGTAGGCGCCTCCTACAATGAGCAGTTCTTC. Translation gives CASTNSIVGASYNEQFF.

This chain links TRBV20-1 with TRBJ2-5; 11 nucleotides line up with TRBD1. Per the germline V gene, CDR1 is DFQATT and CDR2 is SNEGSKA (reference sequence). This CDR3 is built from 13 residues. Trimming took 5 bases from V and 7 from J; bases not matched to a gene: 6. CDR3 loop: CSAPGTGGVTQYF. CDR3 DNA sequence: TGCAGTGCTCCCGGGACAGGGGGAGTGACCCAGTACTTC.

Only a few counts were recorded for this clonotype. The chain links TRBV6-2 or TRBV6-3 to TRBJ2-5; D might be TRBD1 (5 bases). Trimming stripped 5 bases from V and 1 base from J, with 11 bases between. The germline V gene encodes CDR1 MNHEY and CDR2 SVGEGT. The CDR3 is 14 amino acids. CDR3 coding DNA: TGTGCCAGCAGTGTAGACAGCCTCCAAGAGACCCAGTACTTC. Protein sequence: CASSVDSLQETQYF.

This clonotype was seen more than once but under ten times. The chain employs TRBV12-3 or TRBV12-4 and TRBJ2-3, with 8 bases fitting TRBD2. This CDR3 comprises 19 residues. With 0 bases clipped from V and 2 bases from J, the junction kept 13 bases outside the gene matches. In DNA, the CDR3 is TGTGCCAGCAGTTTAGCGCCAATAGGAACTAGCGGAAACACAGATACGCAGTATTTT. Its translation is CASSLAPIGTSGNTDTQYF.

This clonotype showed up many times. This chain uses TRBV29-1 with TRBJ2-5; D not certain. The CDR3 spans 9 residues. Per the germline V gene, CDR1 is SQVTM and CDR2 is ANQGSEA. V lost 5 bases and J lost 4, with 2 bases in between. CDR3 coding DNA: TGCAGCGTTTCAGAGACCCAGTACTTC. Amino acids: CSVSETQYF.

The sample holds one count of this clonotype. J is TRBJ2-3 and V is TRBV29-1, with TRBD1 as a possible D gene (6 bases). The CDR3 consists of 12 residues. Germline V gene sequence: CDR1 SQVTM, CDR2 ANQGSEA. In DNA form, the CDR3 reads TGCGGGGGCGGCATAAGCACAGATACGCAGTATTTT. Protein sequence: CGGGISTDTQYF.

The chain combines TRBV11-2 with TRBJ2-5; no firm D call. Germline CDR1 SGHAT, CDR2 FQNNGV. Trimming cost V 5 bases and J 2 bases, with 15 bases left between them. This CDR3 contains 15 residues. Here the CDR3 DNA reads TGTGCCAGCAGCGGAGTAGGGATGCTTCAAGAGACCCAGTACTTC. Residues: CASSGVGMLQETQYF. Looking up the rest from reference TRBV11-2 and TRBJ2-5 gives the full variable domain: EAGVAQSPRYKIIEKRQSVAFWCNPISGHATLYWYQQILGQGPKLLIQFQNNGVVDDSQLPKDRFSAERLKGVDSTLKIQPAKLEDSAVYLCASSGVGMLQETQYFGPGTRLLVL.

CDR3 amino acids: CASGYLVGEQYF. The CDR3, as DNA: TGTGCCAGCGGATATTTGGTCGGGGAGCAGTACTTC. V is TRBV7-9 and J is TRBJ2-4; a possible D gene is TRBD2 (5 bases). The CDR3 is 12 amino acids. Trimming stripped 8 bases from V and 13 bases from J, with 18 bases between. Germline V gene lookup returns CDR1 SEHNR and CDR2 FQNEAQ (reference sequence). The variable domain in full, with the rest retrieved from reference TRBV7-9 and TRBJ2-4, is DTGVSQNPRHKITKRGQNVTFRCDPISEHNRLYWYRQTLGQGPEFLTYFQNEAQLEKSRLLSDRFSAERPKGSFSTLEIQRTEQGDSAMYLCASGYLVGEQYFGAGTRLSVL.

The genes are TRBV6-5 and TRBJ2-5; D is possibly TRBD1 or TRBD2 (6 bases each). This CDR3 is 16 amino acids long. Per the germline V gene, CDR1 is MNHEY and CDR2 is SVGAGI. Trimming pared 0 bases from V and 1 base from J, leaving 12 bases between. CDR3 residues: CASSYSRGLLQETQYF. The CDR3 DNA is TGTGCCAGCAGTTACTCACGGGGGCTACTCCAAGAGACCCAGTACTTC.

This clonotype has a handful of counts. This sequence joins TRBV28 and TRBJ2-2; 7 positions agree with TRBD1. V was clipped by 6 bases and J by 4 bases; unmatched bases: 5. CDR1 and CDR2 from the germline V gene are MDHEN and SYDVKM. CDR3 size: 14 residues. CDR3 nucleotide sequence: TGTGCCAGCAGCCGACAGGGCCCCACCGGGGAGCTGTTTTTT. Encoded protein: CASSRQGPTGELFF.

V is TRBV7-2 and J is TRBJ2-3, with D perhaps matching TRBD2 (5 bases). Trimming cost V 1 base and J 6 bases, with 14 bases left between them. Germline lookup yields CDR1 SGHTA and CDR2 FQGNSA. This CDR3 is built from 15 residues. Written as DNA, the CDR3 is TGTGCCAGCAGCTTAGGGGCCGGACTTTGGGATACGCAGTATTTT. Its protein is CASSLGAGLWDTQYF.

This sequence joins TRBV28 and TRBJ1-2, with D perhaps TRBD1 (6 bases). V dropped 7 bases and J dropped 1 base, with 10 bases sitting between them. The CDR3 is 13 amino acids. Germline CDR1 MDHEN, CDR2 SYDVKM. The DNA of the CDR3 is TGTGCCAGCAATAACAGGGATAACTATGGCTACACCTTC. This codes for CASNNRDNYGYTF.

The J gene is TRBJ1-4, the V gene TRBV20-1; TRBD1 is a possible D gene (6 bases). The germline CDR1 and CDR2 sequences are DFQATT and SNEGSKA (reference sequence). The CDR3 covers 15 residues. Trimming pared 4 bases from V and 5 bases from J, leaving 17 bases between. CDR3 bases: TGCAGTGCTACCCCGATGGACAGAAGAAATGAAAAACTGTTTTTT. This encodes CSATPMDRRNEKLFF.

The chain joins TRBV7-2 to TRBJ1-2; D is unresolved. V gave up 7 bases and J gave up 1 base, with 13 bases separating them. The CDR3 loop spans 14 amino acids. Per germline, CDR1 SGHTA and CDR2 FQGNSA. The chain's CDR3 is CASNPEGGNYGYTF. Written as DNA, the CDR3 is TGTGCCAGCAACCCGGAGGGAGGTAACTATGGCTACACCTTC.